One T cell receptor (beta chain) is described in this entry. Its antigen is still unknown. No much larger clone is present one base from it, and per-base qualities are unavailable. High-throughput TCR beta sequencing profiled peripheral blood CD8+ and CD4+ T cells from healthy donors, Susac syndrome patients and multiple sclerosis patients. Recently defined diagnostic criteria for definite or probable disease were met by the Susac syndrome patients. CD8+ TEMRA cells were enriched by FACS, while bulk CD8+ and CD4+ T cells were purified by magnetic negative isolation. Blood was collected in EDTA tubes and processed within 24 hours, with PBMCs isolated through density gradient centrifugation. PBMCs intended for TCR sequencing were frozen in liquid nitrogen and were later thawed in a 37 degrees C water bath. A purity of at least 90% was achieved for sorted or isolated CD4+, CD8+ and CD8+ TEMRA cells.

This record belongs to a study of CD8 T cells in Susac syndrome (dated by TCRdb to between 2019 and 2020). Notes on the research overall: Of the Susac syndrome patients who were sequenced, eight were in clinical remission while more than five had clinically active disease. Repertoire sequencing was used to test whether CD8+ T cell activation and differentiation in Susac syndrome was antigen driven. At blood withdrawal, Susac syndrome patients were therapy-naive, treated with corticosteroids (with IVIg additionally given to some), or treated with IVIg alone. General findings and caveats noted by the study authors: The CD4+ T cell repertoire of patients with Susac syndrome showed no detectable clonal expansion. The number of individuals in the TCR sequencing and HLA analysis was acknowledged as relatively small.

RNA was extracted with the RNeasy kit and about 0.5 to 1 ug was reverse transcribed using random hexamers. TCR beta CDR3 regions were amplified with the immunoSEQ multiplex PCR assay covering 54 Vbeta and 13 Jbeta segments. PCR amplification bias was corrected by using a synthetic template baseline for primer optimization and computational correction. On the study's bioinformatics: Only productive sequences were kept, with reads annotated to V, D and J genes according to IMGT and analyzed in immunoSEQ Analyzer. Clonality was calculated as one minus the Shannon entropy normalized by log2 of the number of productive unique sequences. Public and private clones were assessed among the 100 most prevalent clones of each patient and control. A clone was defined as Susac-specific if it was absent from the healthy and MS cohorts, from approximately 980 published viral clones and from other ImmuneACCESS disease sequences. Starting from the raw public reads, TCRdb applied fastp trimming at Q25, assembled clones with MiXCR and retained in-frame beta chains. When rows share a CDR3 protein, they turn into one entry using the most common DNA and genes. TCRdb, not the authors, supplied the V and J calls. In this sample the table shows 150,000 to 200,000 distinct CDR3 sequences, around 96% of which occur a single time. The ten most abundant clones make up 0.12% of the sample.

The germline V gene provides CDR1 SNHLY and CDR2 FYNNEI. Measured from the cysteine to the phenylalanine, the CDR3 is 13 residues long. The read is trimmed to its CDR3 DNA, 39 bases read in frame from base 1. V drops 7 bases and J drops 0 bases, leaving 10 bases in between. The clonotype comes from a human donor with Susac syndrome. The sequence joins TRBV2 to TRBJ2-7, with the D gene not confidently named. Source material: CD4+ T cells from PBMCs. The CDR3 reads CASIGRSSYEQYF. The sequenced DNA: TGTGCCAGCATTGGCAGGTCCTCCTACGAGCAGTACTTC.